Listed below are T cell receptor beta chains from one sample, sequenced in a study of a mutant IDH1 vaccine in newly diagnosed glioma. This table comes from immunoSEQ multiplex PCR, and its TCRdb copy is limited to in-frame clones, with some not included. Here the sample spans roughly 86,000 clones, just under 80% being singletons. This sample comprised PBMCs, obtained from a glioma patient treated with radiotherapy, temozolomide or both. Receptor source: a man aged 35 to 55 with glioma. The CDR3 runs from the conserved cysteine through the conserved F or W. A D gene is named only where the DNA matches it firmly.

J | D | V | CDR3
TRBJ2-7 | NA | TRBV11-3 | CASSFYTRLSTYEQYF
TRBJ2-2 | TRBD2 | TRBV7-6 | CASSSGLAGLTGELFF
TRBJ1-1 | TRBD1 | TRBV28 | CASAQGAVNTEAFF
TRBJ1-1 | TRBD1 | TRBV16 | CASSHSGTVNTEAFF
TRBJ2-1 | NA | TRBV4-3 | CASSQDPDGPSYNEQFF
TRBJ2-7 | TRBD2 | TRBV10-2 | CASSESSGGPTHYEQYF
TRBJ1-2 | TRBD1 | TRBV6-5 | CASSSGQGAFSYGYTF
TRBJ1-2 | NA | TRBV5-1 | CASSPRFNYGYTF
TRBJ2-1 | TRBD2 | TRBV7-2 | CASSRDRLAGGNEQFF
TRBJ2-2 | NA | TRBV7-2 | CASSRTGLTGELFF
TRBJ1-1 | TRBD1 | TRBV7-2 | CASSLYRGTTEAFF
TRBJ1-2 | TRBD1 | TRBV11-3 | CASSRGQTGTGRCGYTF
TRBJ1-5 | NA | TRBV4-2 | CASSQEGTGLNQPQHF
TRBJ1-1 | NA | TRBV4-3 | CASSQDLGGRLNTEAFF
TRBJ2-7 | TRBD1 | TRBV25-1 | CASSVDRGWYEQYF
TRBJ2-2 | TRBD1 | TRBV19 | CASSGRQGTGELFF
TRBJ2-5 | TRBD2 | TRBV4-1 | CASSPGGSGRAEETQYF
TRBJ1-4 | NA | TRBV7-9 | CASTDGPNEKLFF
TRBJ1-5 | NA | TRBV6-4 | CASSEQERQPQHF
TRBJ2-5 | NA | TRBV11-2 | CASSLGAGPQETQYF
TRBJ1-1 | TRBD1 | TRBV5-1 | CASSLPRTGGKVKNTEAFF
TRBJ1-2 | TRBD1 | TRBV28 | CASTSPGTGGFGYTF
TRBJ2-7 | NA | TRBV7-2 | CASSPGGRQGRFMSYEQYF
TRBJ2-7 | NA | TRBV10-2 | CASSDLSEQYF
TRBJ2-1 | TRBD2 | TRBV10-3 | CAISDPAGSYNEQFF
TRBJ1-6 | TRBD1 | TRBV5-1 | CASSSRQGARSPLHF